The 22 T cell receptor beta chains reported below all come from one sample, sequenced in a study of regulatory T cells in long-lasting Graves disease. The authors built TCR beta libraries using iRepertoire HTBI primers and Arm-PCR of CDR3 regions. A single record per CDR3 protein comes from TCRdb applying MiXCR to the multiplex PCR reads. This sample has hundreds of thousands of distinct CDR3 sequences; about 21% occur once, and the top ten carry approximately 15%. Time point reported: persistent/refractory GD, antithyroid drugs over 5 years with positive TRAb. PBMC-extracted RNA yielded the TCR library. The sample was peripheral blood mononuclear cells (PBMCs), taken when the disease was refractory, from a patient treated with antithyroid drugs. Receptor source: a female donor with Graves disease.

This clonotype was detected only a few times. This chain joins TRBV6-1 and TRBJ2-7, with 14 bases lining up with TRBD2. The trim removed 7 bases at V and 2 bases at J, leaving 16 bases unmatched. The germline V gene encodes CDR1 MNHNS and CDR2 SASEGT. The CDR3 covers 19 residues. The CDR3 coding sequence is TGTGCCAGCAATACCTACCCGGGACTAGCGGGAGAGAGGACCTACGAGCAGTACTTC. It translates to CASNTYPGLAGERTYEQYF.

This clonotype was detected ten times or more. CDR3 loop: CASSTNTGELFF. CDR3 nucleotide sequence: TGTGCCAGCTCAACTAACACCGGGGAGCTGTTTTTT. The chain links TRBV2 to TRBJ2-2; unclear D gene. This CDR3 has 12 residues. CDR1 and CDR2 (germline): SNHLY, FYNNEI. Between the trimmed V and J ends, which lost 8 bases and 2 bases, there was a span of 6 bases.

This clonotype was found many times. The CDR3, as DNA: TGTGCCAGCAGCGCAGACAGGGCCTATGGCTACACCTTC. Translation: CASSADRAYGYTF. This chain links TRBV3-1 with TRBJ1-2; 7 nucleotides match TRBD1. The CDR3 has 13 amino acids. The germline gives CDR1 LGHDT, CDR2 YNNKEL (reference sequence). Trimming at V came to 5 bases and at J to 4 bases, leaving 4 bases not matched to a gene.

This clonotype was recorded many times. CDR3 coding DNA: TGCGCCAGCAGCCAAGATCTTAACAGGCAGGCAGAAGGCTACACCTTC. It is translated as CASSQDLNRQAEGYTF. The rearrangement links TRBV4-1 to TRBJ1-2; a possible D gene is TRBD1 (5 bases). This CDR3 spans 16 amino acids. Per the germline V gene, CDR1 is MGHRA and CDR2 is YSYEKL. Trimming shortened V by 0 bases and J by 8 bases, and 19 bases separated the two germline ends.

The CDR3 reads CASSLFLNTIYF. For the CDR3, the DNA is TGTGCCAGCAGCTTATTTTTGAACACCATATATTTT. V gene TRBV7-2 combines with J gene TRBJ1-3; D is undetermined. Germline lookup yields CDR1 SGHTA and CDR2 FQGNSA. The length of the CDR3 is 12 residues. The ends were cut back, 2 bases at V and 7 bases at J, with 6 bases in the middle.

This clonotype was counted many times. The CDR3, as DNA: TGTGCCAGCAGCTCCGCTTCGGGGGGGGAGACCCAGTACTTC. It codes for CASSSASGGETQYF. The V call is TRBV11-2, the J call TRBJ2-5; TRBD2 matches 8 bases. CDR3 length: 14 amino acids. Trimming removed 4 bases from V and 5 bases from J; junction bases left unmatched: 6. Per the germline V gene, CDR1 is SGHAT and CDR2 is FQNNGV.

The genes are TRBV7-9 and TRBJ2-4; weak D call: TRBD2 (5 bases). Trimming took off 2 bases at V and 8 bases at J, with 13 bases between the two ends. This CDR3 is built from 14 residues. Germline V gives CDR1 SEHNR, CDR2 FQNEAQ (reference sequence). As DNA, the CDR3 is TGTGCCAGCAGCTTACCGGCCTCCGGGGACATTCAGTACTTC. Translation gives CASSLPASGDIQYF.

The chain is built from TRBV5-1 and TRBJ2-3; TRBD1 or TRBD2 may be the D gene (5 bases each). Trimming removed 0 bases at V and 6 bases at J, with 14 bases between. In germline, CDR1 is SGHRS, CDR2 YFSETQ. The CDR3 runs to 15 residues. The CDR3: CASSLGGPGPDTQYF. CDR3 sequence (DNA): TGCGCCAGCAGCTTGGGGGGACCCGGCCCCGATACGCAGTATTTT.

As for this clonotype: This may be a read error: a much more frequent sequence differs by one nucleotide. The chain carries TRBV20-1 and TRBJ2-1; 9 bases map to TRBD2. V was clipped by 3 bases and J by 13 bases; unmatched bases: 16. This CDR3 has 15 residues. Germline values: CDR1 DFQATT, CDR2 SNEGSKA (reference sequence). This CDR3 is CSARHPSGIWETQFF. The CDR3 DNA sequence: TGCAGTGCTAGGCACCCTAGCGGGATTTGGGAGACCCAGTTCTTC.

This clonotype came up a few times. The rearrangement joins TRBV11-2 to TRBJ2-5, with 8 nucleotides matching TRBD1. The CDR3 length is 14 residues. Germline V gene data show CDR1 as SGHAT and CDR2 as FQNNGV. Trimming cost V 5 bases and J 7 bases; bases outside gene matches: 9. In nucleotides, the CDR3 is TGTGCCAGCAGCCCAGGGACAGGCGGTGTGACCCAGTACTTC. It yields the protein CASSPGTGGVTQYF.

J is TRBJ2-2 and V is TRBV4-2; 9 nucleotides align to TRBD2. The trim removed 4 bases at V and 4 bases at J, leaving 7 bases unmatched. CDR1 is LGHNA, CDR2 YNFKEQ, per germline. The CDR3 runs 16 residues. CDR3 sequence: CASSLAWREGTGELFF. The CDR3 DNA reads as TGTGCCAGCAGCCTTGCGTGGCGGGAGGGCACCGGGGAGCTGTTTTTT.

The rearrangement uses TRBV28 and TRBJ2-3, with 10 bases that match TRBD1. The CDR3 contains 16 residues. Germline lookup yields CDR1 MDHEN and CDR2 SYDVKM. V shed 4 bases, J shed 5 bases, and the junction held 9 bases outside the gene matches. CDR3: CASSSRGQGFVDTQYF. The CDR3 DNA reads TGTGCCAGCAGTTCCCGGGGACAGGGGTTTGTAGATACGCAGTATTTT.

In this sample, this clonotype turned up many times. This chain uses TRBV7-2 with TRBJ2-5, with 11 bases that match TRBD2. CDR1 and CDR2 (germline): SGHTA, FQGNSA. Trimming removed 2 bases from V and 5 bases from J; junction bases left unmatched: 4. The length of the CDR3 is 15 residues. The CDR3 DNA reads TGTGCCAGCAGCTTACGTCCTAGCGGGAGGGAGACCCAGTACTTC. Translated: CASSLRPSGRETQYF.

This clonotype showed up many times. The CDR3 region is CASSFRERHEQYF. CDR3 nucleotides: TGTGCCAGCAGTTTTCGGGAAAGGCACGAGCAGTACTTC. J is TRBJ2-7 and V is TRBV27, with D perhaps matching TRBD2 (5 bases). From germline, CDR1 is MNHEY and CDR2 SMNVEV (reference sequence). CDR3 length: 13 residues. Trimming stripped 3 bases from V and 5 bases from J, with 11 bases between.

This clonotype came up many times. The J gene is TRBJ1-2, the V gene TRBV20-1; 8 bases map to TRBD1. The germline CDR1 and CDR2 sequences are DFQATT and SNEGSKA (reference sequence). Trimming took 6 bases from V and 5 from J; bases not matched to a gene: 11. The CDR3 consists of 14 residues. The CDR3 sequence is CSATTTGATYGYTF. In DNA form, the CDR3 reads TGCAGTGCCACAACGACAGGGGCAACATATGGCTACACCTTC.

This clonotype was seen at least ten times. The gene calls are TRBV2 and TRBJ2-1; the match to TRBD2 covers 11 bases. Germline CDR1 is SNHLY and CDR2 is FYNNEI. The CDR3 is 14 amino acids. V was clipped by 7 bases and J by 4 bases; unmatched bases: 3. The CDR3 is CASTLAGGYNEQFF. Here the CDR3 DNA reads TGTGCCAGCACCCTAGCGGGAGGTTACAATGAGCAGTTCTTC.

V and J are TRBV20-1 and TRBJ2-3; 11 nucleotides align to TRBD2. The CDR3 totals 15 residues. The junction had 7 bases not matched to a gene; V was cut back by 5 bases and J by 3 bases. The germline gives CDR1 DFQATT, CDR2 SNEGSKA (reference sequence). The CDR3 region has the DNA TGCAGTGCTGAAGGTAGCGGGAGGGTGACAGATACGCAGTATTTT. Translation: CSAEGSGRVTDTQYF.

Turning to this clonotype: A much larger clone differs by one base, so this may be a read error. J is TRBJ1-5 and V is TRBV6-9; D gene ambiguous. The length of the CDR3 is 14 residues. Germline-derived CDR1 and CDR2 are MNHGY and SVAAGI. For the CDR3, the DNA is TGTGCCAGCAGTTACGGTTGGAGCAGTCAGCCCCAGCATTTT. This sequence encodes CASSYGWSSQPQHF.

This clonotype showed up many times. V is TRBV27 and J is TRBJ2-7; 9 bases are shared with TRBD2. Germline V gene data show CDR1 as MNHEY and CDR2 as SMNVEV (reference sequence). The ends lost 7 bases at V and 1 base at J; junction bases unmatched: 8. This CDR3 comprises 15 residues. CDR3 protein: CASKLLAGVSYEQYF. CDR3 coding DNA: TGTGCCAGCAAGTTGTTAGCGGGAGTTTCCTACGAGCAGTACTTC.

This clonotype was recorded at least ten times. The chain combines TRBV11-2 with TRBJ2-5; D is possibly TRBD1 (6 bases). This CDR3 spans 12 amino acids. V was trimmed by 5 bases and J by 5 bases, leaving 9 bases between them. Germline-derived CDR1 and CDR2 are SGHAT and FQNNGV. The CDR3: CASSPGVETQYF. The DNA of the CDR3 is TGTGCCAGCAGCCCAGGGGTGGAGACCCAGTACTTC.

The chain carries TRBV9 and TRBJ1-2; D is perhaps TRBD1 (6 bases). This CDR3 comprises 14 residues. V lost 4 bases and J lost 8, with 18 bases in between. CDR1 and CDR2 (germline): SGDLS, YYNGEE. As DNA, the CDR3 is TGTGCCAGCAGCTCTCAAGGGGGAAGTCAAGGCTACACCTTC. It is translated as CASSSQGGSQGYTF. The full variable domain, in which reference TRBV9 and TRBJ1-2 provide the parts outside the CDR3, is DSGVTQTPKHLITATGQRVTLRCSPRSGDLSVYWYQQSLDQGLQFLIQYYNGEERAKGNILERFSAQQFPDLHSELNLSSLELGDSALYFCASSSQGGSQGYTFGSGTRLTVV.

Only a few counts were recorded for this clonotype. V gene TRBV19 combines with J gene TRBJ1-1; the D gene is possibly TRBD1 (6 bases). Trimming stripped 3 bases from V and 5 bases from J, with 16 bases between. The germline V gene encodes CDR1 LNHDA and CDR2 SQIVND (reference sequence). The CDR3 is made up of 15 amino acids. CDR3 in DNA: TGTGCCAGTAGTATTATGGACAGTCCGGGGACTGAAGCTTTCTTT. Its protein product is CASSIMDSPGTEAFF.